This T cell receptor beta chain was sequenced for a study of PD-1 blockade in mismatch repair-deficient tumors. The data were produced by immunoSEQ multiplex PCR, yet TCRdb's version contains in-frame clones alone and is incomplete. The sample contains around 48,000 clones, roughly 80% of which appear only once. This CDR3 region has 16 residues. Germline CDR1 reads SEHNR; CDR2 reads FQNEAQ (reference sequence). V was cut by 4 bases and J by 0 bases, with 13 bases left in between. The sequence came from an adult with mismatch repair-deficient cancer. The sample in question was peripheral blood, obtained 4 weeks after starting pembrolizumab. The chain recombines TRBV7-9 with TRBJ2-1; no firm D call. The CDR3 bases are TGTGCCAGCAGCTCGCTTGGCGAGAGCTCCTACAATGAGCAGTTCTTC. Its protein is CASSSLGESSYNEQFF.